The 8 T cell receptor beta chains in this list originate from one sample, sequenced in a study of early T cells in non-severe SARS-CoV-2 infection. A single record per CDR3 protein comes from TCRdb applying MiXCR to the 5' RACE reads. Among some 70,000 distinct CDR3 sequences listed, about 12% were seen once. Sequenced material: whole blood. These receptors came from an adult who was a healthcare worker with PCR-confirmed SARS-CoV-2 infection or an uninfected control (not recorded which).

This chain uses TRBV3-1 with TRBJ1-2, with 8 positions matching TRBD1. The germline gives CDR1 LGHDT, CDR2 YNNKEL (reference sequence). This CDR3 spans 14 amino acids. Trimming removed 3 bases from V and 3 bases from J; junction bases left unmatched: 3. The CDR3 here is CASSHMDRDYGYTF. Written as DNA, the CDR3 is TGTGCCAGCAGCCACATGGACAGGGACTATGGCTACACCTTC.

This clonotype was counted many times. V is TRBV7-3 and J is TRBJ2-7; 8 nucleotides align to TRBD1. The germline V gene encodes CDR1 SGHTA and CDR2 FQGTGA. Losses at the gene ends were 5 bases for V and 5 bases for J; bases not matched to a gene: 17. This CDR3 is built from 17 residues. The CDR3 region has the DNA TGTGCCAGCAGCCACTGGGCCCCAGGGGGCGAAGTCCACGAGCAGTACTTC. Translating it yields CASSHWAPGGEVHEQYF.

The chain uses TRBV3-1 and TRBJ2-2; a possible D gene is TRBD2 (6 bases). This CDR3 region has 13 residues. V lost 4 bases and J 6 bases, leaving 9 bases between the germline ends. Germline CDR1 is LGHDT and CDR2 is YNNKEL (reference sequence). DNA of the CDR3: TGTGCCAGCAGCCTCTTAGCGGCCGGGGAGCTGTTTTTT. This gives the protein CASSLLAAGELFF.

This clonotype was counted a few times. V usage is TRBV12-3 or TRBV12-4 and J usage is TRBJ2-7; TRBD1 might be the D (7 bases). V was clipped by 8 bases and J by 5 bases, with 22 bases between them. The CDR3 has 15 residues. The CDR3: CASSFRAQGGNEQYF. CDR3 DNA: TGTGCCAGCTCTTTTAGGGCGCAGGGGGGAAACGAGCAGTACTTC.

This clonotype was picked up many times. V is TRBV20-1 and J is TRBJ2-1, with 8 bases aligning to TRBD1. The CDR3 length is 14 residues. With 5 bases clipped from V and 4 bases from J, the junction kept 7 bases outside the gene matches. CDR1 is DFQATT and CDR2 is SNEGSKA in the germline V gene (reference sequence). This chain's CDR3 is CSALGQGRYNEQFF. In DNA, the CDR3 is TGCAGTGCTCTAGGACAGGGCCGATACAATGAGCAGTTCTTC.

The rearrangement uses TRBV20-1 and TRBJ2-7, with 14 bases that match TRBD2. The junction had 4 bases not matched to a gene; V was cut back by 3 bases and J by 0 bases. Germline assignment: CDR1 DFQATT and CDR2 SNEGSKA (reference sequence). This CDR3 spans 16 amino acids. The CDR3 region is CSARGGLAGGSYEQYF. CDR3 nucleotide sequence: TGCAGTGCTAGGGGAGGACTAGCGGGGGGCTCCTACGAGCAGTACTTC.

This clonotype was recorded a few times. This chain uses TRBV29-1 with TRBJ2-2, with TRBD2 matching over 8 bases. The CDR3 sequence is 15 residues long. V shed 2 bases and J 0 bases; nucleotides not matched to a gene: 2. Germline CDR1 is SQVTM and CDR2 is ANQGSEA. The CDR3 nucleotides read TGCAGCGTTGAAACTAGCGGATCGAACACCGGGGAGCTGTTTTTT. Translation: CSVETSGSNTGELFF.

The CDR3 region is CASSTRTDYGYTF. The CDR3, as DNA: TGTGCCAGTAGTACCCGGACGGACTATGGCTACACCTTC. The chain recombines TRBV19 with TRBJ1-2; D is unresolved. The CDR3 sequence is 13 residues long. Looked up from germline, CDR1 is LNHDA and CDR2 is SQIVND (reference sequence). V gave up 4 bases and J gave up 3 bases, with 9 bases separating them.